The 5 T cell receptor beta chains reported below all come from one sample, sequenced in a study of blood T cell repertoires in COVID-19. The assay was immunoSEQ multiplex PCR, and TCRdb's table has in-frame clones only and misses some. Of about 160,000 clones listed, over 65% are singletons. Sequencing input: peripheral blood. These receptors originate from a man between 60 and 70 years old with acute or convalescent COVID-19.

J is TRBJ2-2 and V is TRBV10-1; D might be TRBD1 (6 bases). CDR1 is WNHNN and CDR2 is SYGVQD in the germline V gene (reference sequence). CDR3 length: 19 amino acids. Trimming took 1 base from V and 2 from J, leaving 20 bases between them. For the CDR3, the DNA is TGCGCCAGCAGTGAGTACCCCTCGGTGGACAGACGAAACACCGGGGAGCTGTTTTTT. Protein: CASSEYPSVDRRNTGELFF.

The chain recombines TRBV5-1 with TRBJ2-3; 8 bases fit TRBD1. Germline CDR1 and CDR2: SGHRS and YFSETQ. Losses at the gene ends were 2 bases for V and 2 bases for J; bases not matched to a gene: 4. The CDR3 covers 15 residues. The CDR3 DNA is TGCGCCAGCAGCTTTCGGGACAGGCCCACAGATACGCAGTATTTT. The encoded protein is CASSFRDRPTDTQYF.

The gene calls are TRBV11-3 and TRBJ2-7; D not resolved. Trimming cost V 4 bases and J 0 bases, with 7 bases left between them. Germline V gene sequence: CDR1 SGHNT, CDR2 YENEEA. The CDR3 is 13 residues long. The CDR3 protein is CASSSGSSYEQYF. The CDR3 DNA follows: TGTGCCAGCAGCTCTGGCAGCTCCTACGAGCAGTACTTC.

This chain links TRBV24-1 with TRBJ2-2; TRBD1 aligns across 8 bases. The CDR3 runs 13 residues. Trimming at V came to 8 bases and at J to 7 bases, leaving 5 bases not matched to a gene. Germline V CDR1 and CDR2: KGHDR, SFDVKD. The CDR3 sequence: CATTTGEGGELFF. As DNA, the CDR3 is TGTGCCACCACGACAGGGGAAGGCGGGGAGCTGTTTTTT.

CDR3 in amino acids: CASSYSSPSGELFF. The CDR3 DNA reads as TGTGCCAGCAGTTACTCGAGTCCTTCCGGGGAGCTGTTTTTT. This chain connects TRBV6-6 to TRBJ2-2; D is uncertain. Germline values: CDR1 MNHNY, CDR2 SVGAGI (reference sequence). V was clipped by 0 bases and J by 6 bases, with 8 bases between them. The CDR3 totals 14 residues.